This T cell receptor (beta chain) was profiled in a study of patients and donors after allogeneic stem cell transplantation. The germline V gene has CDR1 ENHRY and CDR2 SYGVKD. The CDR3 totals 12 residues. Between the trimmed V and J ends, which lost 2 bases and 7 bases, there was a span of 6 bases. A single record per CDR3 protein comes from TCRdb applying MiXCR to the RT-PCR reads. The sample includes more than 150,000 distinct CDR3 sequences, more than 20% of them seen just once. Only a few counts were recorded for this clonotype. The sequence was collected from a human donor who was either an allogeneic HSCT recipient or a stem cell or donor lymphocyte infusion donor (not recorded which). It is not recorded whose cells these are; they may come from a transplant donor. V usage is TRBV10-3 and J usage is TRBJ1-5; D is ambiguous. The sample comprised blood, either unsorted or a sorted T cell fraction (not recorded which). The DNA for the CDR3 is TGTGCCATCAGTGAGGGGCCCCAGCCCCAGCATTTT. Its translation: CAISEGPQPQHF.